The clone carrying this TCR beta chain was found a few times. What it recognizes is unknown. This entry is derived from a study of CD8+ T cells in alopecia areata. The wider study: The SALT score measured affected scalp surface percentage in treated patients.

Noted treatment: oral pan-JAK inhibitor, 5-10 mg twice daily. cDNA prepared by RNA extraction and subsequent reverse transcription served as the template for sequencing. Assay: immunoSEQ multiplex PCR; the TCRdb copy retains only in-frame clones and omits some. Here the sample spans more than 110,000 clones, 45% to 65% being singletons. V was shortened by 5 bases and J by 1 base, with 12 bases between the two germline ends. CDR3 length equals 15 residues. CDR1 and CDR2 from the germline V gene are SNHLY and FYNNEI. Broader study findings: Although TCR sharing was seen in mice, sharing across patients was less clear, possibly for HLA-related reasons.

The chain employs TRBV2 and TRBJ1-3, with D tentatively TRBD1 (5 bases). This specimen was CD8+ T cells sorted from blood, taken at week 4, from a patient treated with tofacitinib. The sequence was collected from a human donor with alopecia areata. The CDR3 bases are TGTGCCAGCAGTTCCAGGGTTGAGTCTGGAAACACCATATATTTT. Translated: CASSSRVESGNTIYF.